This T cell receptor beta chain originates from a study of blood T cell repertoires in COVID-19. Study overall: Italy, Spain and the United States were the sources of the convalescent and acute COVID-19 samples. Sources were T cells, B-cell-depleted T cells, or PBMCs; the material itself was cDNA or gDNA.

In the original analysis: Estimation of nucleated cell counts relied on the amplification of reference gene primers. Here immunoSEQ multiplex PCR was the method, and the copy in TCRdb shows in-frame clones only, minus some. V and J calls and clone size come straight from that table; D and trimming were deduced from the DNA. The sample lists 150,000 to 200,000 clones, 65% to 80% occurring once. Trimming pared 5 bases from V and 6 bases from J, leaving 11 bases between. This CDR3 has 12 residues. The TCR sequence derives from a man in his fifties who had recovered from COVID-19. V is TRBV12-3 or TRBV12-4 and J is TRBJ2-7; D ambiguous. Specimen: peripheral blood. The DNA for the CDR3 is TGTGCCAGCAGTGTCCCCGGCGGCGAGCAGTACTTC. It is translated as CASSVPGGEQYF.